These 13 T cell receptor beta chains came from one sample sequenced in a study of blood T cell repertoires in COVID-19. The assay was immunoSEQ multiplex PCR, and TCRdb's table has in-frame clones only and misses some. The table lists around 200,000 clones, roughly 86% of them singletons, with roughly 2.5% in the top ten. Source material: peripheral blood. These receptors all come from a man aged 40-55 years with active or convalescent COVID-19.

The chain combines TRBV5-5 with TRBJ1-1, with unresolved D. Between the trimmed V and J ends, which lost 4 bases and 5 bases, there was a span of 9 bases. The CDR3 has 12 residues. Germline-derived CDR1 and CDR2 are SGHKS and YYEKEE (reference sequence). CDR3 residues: CASSMGETEAFF. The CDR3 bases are TGTGCCAGCAGCATGGGAGAGACTGAAGCTTTCTTT.

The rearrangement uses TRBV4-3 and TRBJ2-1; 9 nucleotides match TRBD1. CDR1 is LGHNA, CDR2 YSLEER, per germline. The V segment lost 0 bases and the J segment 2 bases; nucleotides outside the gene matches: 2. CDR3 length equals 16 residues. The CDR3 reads CASSQETGGTYNEQFF. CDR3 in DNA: TGCGCCAGCAGCCAAGAGACAGGGGGGACCTACAATGAGCAGTTCTTC.

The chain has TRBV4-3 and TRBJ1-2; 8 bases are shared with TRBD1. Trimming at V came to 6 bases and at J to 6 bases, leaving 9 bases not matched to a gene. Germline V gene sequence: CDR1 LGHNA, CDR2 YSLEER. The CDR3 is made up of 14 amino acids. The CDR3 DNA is TGCGCCAGCAGTCTAGATCTGACAGGGGATGGCTACACCTTC. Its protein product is CASSLDLTGDGYTF.

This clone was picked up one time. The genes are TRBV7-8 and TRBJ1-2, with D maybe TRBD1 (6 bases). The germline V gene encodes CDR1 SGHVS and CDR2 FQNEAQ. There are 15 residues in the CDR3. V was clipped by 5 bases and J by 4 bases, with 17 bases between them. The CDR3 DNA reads TGTGCCAGCAGCGGATTGGGACAAGCAGCCTATGGCTACACCTTC. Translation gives CASSGLGQAAYGYTF. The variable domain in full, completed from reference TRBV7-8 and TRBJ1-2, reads GAGVSQSPRYKVAKRGQDVALRCDPISGHVSLFWYQQALGQGPEFLTYFQNEAQLDKSGLPSDRFFAERPEGSVSTLKIQRTQQEDSAVYLCASSGLGQAAYGYTFGSGTRLTVV.

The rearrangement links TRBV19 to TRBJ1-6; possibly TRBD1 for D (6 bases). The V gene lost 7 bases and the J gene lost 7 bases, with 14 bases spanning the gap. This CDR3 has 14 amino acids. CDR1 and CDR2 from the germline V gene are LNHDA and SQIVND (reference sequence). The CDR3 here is CASTRQAGNSPLHF. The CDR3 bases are TGTGCCAGTACCAGACAGGCTGGGAATTCACCCCTCCACTTT.

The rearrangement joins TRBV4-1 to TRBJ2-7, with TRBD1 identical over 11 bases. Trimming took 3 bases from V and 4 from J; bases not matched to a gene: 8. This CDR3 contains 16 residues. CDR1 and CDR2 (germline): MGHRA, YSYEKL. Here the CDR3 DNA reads TGCGCCAGCAGCCACAGGGGACAGGGGGGCTATTACGAGCAGTACTTC. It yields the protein CASSHRGQGGYYEQYF.

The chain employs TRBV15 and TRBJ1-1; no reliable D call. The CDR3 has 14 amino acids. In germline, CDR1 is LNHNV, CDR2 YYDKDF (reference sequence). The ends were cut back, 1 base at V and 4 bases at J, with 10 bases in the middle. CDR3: CATSRVGSSTEAFF. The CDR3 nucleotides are TGTGCCACCAGCAGAGTTGGGAGTAGCACTGAAGCTTTCTTT. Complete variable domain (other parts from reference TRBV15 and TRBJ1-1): DAMVIQNPRYQVTQFGKPVTLSCSQTLNHNVMYWYQQKSSQAPKLLFHYYDKDFNNEADTPDNFQSRRPNTSFCFLDIRSPGLGDTAMYLCATSRVGSSTEAFFGQGTRLTVV.

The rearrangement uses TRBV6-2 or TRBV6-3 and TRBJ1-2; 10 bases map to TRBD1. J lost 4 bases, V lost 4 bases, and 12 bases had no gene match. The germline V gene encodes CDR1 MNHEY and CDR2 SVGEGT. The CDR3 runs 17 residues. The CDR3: CASSSGTGVLRIYGYTF. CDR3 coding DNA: TGTGCCAGCAGTTCGGGGACAGGGGTCCTTAGGATCTATGGCTACACCTTC.

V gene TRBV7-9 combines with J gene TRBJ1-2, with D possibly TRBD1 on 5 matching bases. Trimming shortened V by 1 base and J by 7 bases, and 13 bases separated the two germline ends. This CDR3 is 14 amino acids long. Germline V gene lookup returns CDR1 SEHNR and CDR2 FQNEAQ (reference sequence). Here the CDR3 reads CASSLGQGEVGYTF. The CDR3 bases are TGTGCCAGCAGCTTAGGGCAGGGTGAGGTTGGCTACACCTTC.

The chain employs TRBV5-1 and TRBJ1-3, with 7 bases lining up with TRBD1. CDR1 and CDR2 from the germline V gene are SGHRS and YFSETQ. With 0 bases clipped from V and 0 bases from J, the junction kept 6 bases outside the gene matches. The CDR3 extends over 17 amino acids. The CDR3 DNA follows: TGCGCCAGCAGCTTGGCCCGGGGGACAGACTCTGGAAACACCATATATTTT. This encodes CASSLARGTDSGNTIYF.

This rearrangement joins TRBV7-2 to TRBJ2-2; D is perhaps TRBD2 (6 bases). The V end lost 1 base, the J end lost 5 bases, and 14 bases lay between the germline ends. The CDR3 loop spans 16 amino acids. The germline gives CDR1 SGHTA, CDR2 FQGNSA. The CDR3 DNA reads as TGTGCCAGCAGCTTAGGGAGGGTCCGGACTACCGGGGAGCTGTTTTTT. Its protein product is CASSLGRVRTTGELFF.

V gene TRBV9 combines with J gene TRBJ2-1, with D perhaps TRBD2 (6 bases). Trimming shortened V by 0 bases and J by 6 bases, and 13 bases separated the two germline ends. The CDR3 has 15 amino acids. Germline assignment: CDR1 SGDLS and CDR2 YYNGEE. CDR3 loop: CASSVVSGVGNEQFF. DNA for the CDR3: TGTGCCAGCAGCGTAGTATCGGGGGTGGGCAATGAGCAGTTCTTC.

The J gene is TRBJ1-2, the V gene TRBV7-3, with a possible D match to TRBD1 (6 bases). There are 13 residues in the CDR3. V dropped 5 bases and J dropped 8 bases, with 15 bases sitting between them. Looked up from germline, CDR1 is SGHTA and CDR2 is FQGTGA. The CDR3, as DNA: TGTGCCAGCAGCCCAAATAACAGGGAGGGCTACACCTTC. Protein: CASSPNNREGYTF.